Shown below are 20 T cell receptor beta chains from a single sample sequenced in a study of T cell repertoires in cytomegalovirus infection. MiXCR, applied by TCRdb to the reads, yields one record per CDR3 protein. The table includes more than 500,000 distinct CDR3 sequences, 15% to 20% detected once. The sequenced material came from CD8+ T cells from PBMCs. The receptor source for this set is a human donor in good health (CMV status not recorded). Some clones in this sample may be carry-over from other donors' samples.

This clonotype has at least ten counts. The V call is TRBV11-2, the J call TRBJ2-7, with D maybe TRBD2 (5 bases). Trimming cost V 3 bases and J 0 bases, with 9 bases left between them. Per germline, CDR1 SGHAT and CDR2 FQNNGV. This CDR3 comprises 14 residues. The CDR3 is CASSFVGSSYEQYF. In nucleotides, the CDR3 is TGTGCCAGCAGCTTTGTAGGGAGCTCCTACGAGCAGTACTTC.

V usage is TRBV7-9 and J usage is TRBJ2-5; perhaps TRBD1 as D (5 bases). The germline V gene has CDR1 SEHNR and CDR2 FQNEAQ (reference sequence). The length of the CDR3 is 15 residues. The ends were cut back, 0 bases at V and 4 bases at J, with 12 bases in the middle. DNA for the CDR3: TGTGCCAGCAGCTTAGCCATGCGTAGGGGAGAGACCCAGTACTTC. Its translation: CASSLAMRRGETQYF.

This chain connects TRBV25-1 to TRBJ1-2; 8 positions agree with TRBD1. The CDR3 totals 13 residues. Trimming removed 6 bases from V and 6 bases from J; junction bases left unmatched: 6. Germline V gives CDR1 MGHDK, CDR2 SYGVNS. CDR3 in DNA: TGTGCCAGCAGCCCAGGGGGCATTAATGGCTACACCTTC. Translation gives CASSPGGINGYTF.

This clonotype was counted only a few times. The gene calls are TRBV29-1 and TRBJ2-5, with TRBD1 matching over 8 bases. After removal of 7 bases from V and 2 bases from J, the junction contained 6 bases not matched to a gene. The CDR3 runs 13 residues. CDR1 and CDR2 (germline): SQVTM, ANQGSEA. CDR3 sequence reads: CSATDRDQETQYF. The DNA of the CDR3 is TGCAGCGCCACGGACAGGGATCAAGAGACCCAGTACTTC. The whole variable domain, filled in from reference TRBV29-1 and TRBJ2-5, reads SAVISQKPSRDICQRGTSLTIQCQVDSQVTMMFWYRQQPGQSLTLIATANQGSEATYESGFVIDKFPISRPNLTFSTLTVSNMSPEDSSIYLCSATDRDQETQYFGPGTRLLVL.

This clonotype was detected ten times or more. The J gene is TRBJ2-1, the V gene TRBV11-1; D unclear. CDR1 and CDR2 from the germline V gene are SGHAT and FQDESV (reference sequence). The CDR3 extends over 16 amino acids. V lost 5 bases to trimming and J lost 3 bases, with 17 bases between them. The CDR3 DNA follows: TGTGCCAGCAGCCCCCACTTCTCCGGATTCTACAATGAGCAGTTCTTC. The encoded protein is CASSPHFSGFYNEQFF.

This chain connects TRBV6-5 to TRBJ1-6; D may be TRBD1 (6 bases). The germline V gene has CDR1 MNHEY and CDR2 SVGAGI. Trimming cost V 7 bases and J 6 bases, with 16 bases left between them. This CDR3 has 15 amino acids. The DNA for the CDR3 is TGTGCCAGCAACCTCCAACAGGGTCTTAATTCACCCCTCCACTTT. Residues: CASNLQQGLNSPLHF.

The CDR3 protein is CASSIYRGETQYF. The CDR3 DNA follows: TGTGCCAGTAGTATATACAGGGGGGAGACCCAGTACTTC. The V call is TRBV19, the J call TRBJ2-5, with 8 bases aligning to TRBD1. Trimming cost V 2 bases and J 5 bases; bases outside gene matches: 1. CDR1 and CDR2 from the germline V gene are LNHDA and SQIVND (reference sequence). The CDR3 extends over 13 amino acids.

This clonotype was picked up many times. This rearrangement joins TRBV28 to TRBJ2-3; the D call may be TRBD1 or TRBD2 (5 bases each). The CDR3 spans 15 residues. Germline lookup yields CDR1 MDHEN and CDR2 SYDVKM. The V and J ends lost 5 bases and 0 bases respectively, with 12 bases between them. The CDR3 sequence: CASSPRDGSTDTQYF. In DNA form, the CDR3 reads TGTGCCAGCAGTCCCCGGGACGGTAGCACAGATACGCAGTATTTT. The full variable domain, rest sourced from reference TRBV28 and TRBJ2-3, is DVKVTQSSRYLVKRTGEKVFLECVQDMDHENMFWYRQDPGLGLRLIYFSYDVKMKEKGDIPEGYSVSREKKERFSLILESASTNQTSMYLCASSPRDGSTDTQYFGPGTRLTVL.

The genes are TRBV9 and TRBJ2-7; 14 nucleotides align to TRBD2. CDR1 and CDR2 from the germline V gene are SGDLS and YYNGEE. Trimming cost V 3 bases and J 0 bases; bases outside gene matches: 2. The CDR3 spans 16 residues. This CDR3 reads CASSEGTSGSSYEQYF. Written as DNA, the CDR3 is TGTGCCAGCAGCGAGGGGACTAGCGGGAGCTCCTACGAGCAGTACTTC.

The chain carries TRBV3-1 and TRBJ2-3; possible D gene TRBD2, 5 bases. Germline CDR1 and CDR2: LGHDT and YNNKEL (reference sequence). This CDR3 contains 15 residues. V lost 1 base and J 3 bases, leaving 11 bases between the germline ends. The CDR3 bases are TGTGCCAGCAGCCAAGTGAACACGGGGACAGATACGCAGTATTTT. Its translation is CASSQVNTGTDTQYF.

In this sample, this clonotype turned up many times. The chain has TRBV7-9 and TRBJ2-7; 7 bases match TRBD1. In germline, CDR1 is SEHNR, CDR2 FQNEAQ (reference sequence). The CDR3 loop spans 15 amino acids. The V gene end was trimmed by 5 bases and the J gene end by 3 bases; junction bases not matched to a gene: 10. The CDR3 spells CASSRPGQNFYEQYF. The CDR3 DNA is TGTGCCAGCAGCAGACCGGGACAGAATTTCTACGAGCAGTACTTC.

This clonotype was seen many times. The J gene is TRBJ2-1, the V gene TRBV2; D is possibly TRBD2 (6 bases). Germline lookup yields CDR1 SNHLY and CDR2 FYNNEI. The CDR3 has 18 residues. Between the trimmed V and J ends, which lost 0 bases and 4 bases, there was a span of 19 bases. The CDR3 nucleotides are TGTGCCAGCAGTGAAGCTTTAGGGCAGGGAGGTAGATACAATGAGCAGTTCTTC. Translating gives CASSEALGQGGRYNEQFF.

This rearrangement joins TRBV9 to TRBJ2-1, with a weak D call TRBD2 (6 bases). Trimming took 4 bases from V and 2 from J, leaving 10 bases between them. Germline V gene sequence: CDR1 SGDLS, CDR2 YYNGEE. The CDR3 is 14 amino acids. The DNA for the CDR3 is TGTGCCAGCAGCAAGGCTAGCGCCTACAATGAGCAGTTCTTC. Its protein product is CASSKASAYNEQFF.

The CDR3 DNA sequence: TGTGCCAGCAGTTACTCGATGGTCTTCTACAATGAGCAGTTCTTC. It is translated as CASSYSMVFYNEQFF. The V and J genes are TRBV6-5 and TRBJ2-1; no reliable D call. Germline CDR1 reads MNHEY; CDR2 reads SVGAGI. The CDR3 is 15 amino acids. Between the trimmed V and J ends, which lost 0 bases and 3 bases, there was a span of 9 bases.

Concerning this clonotype: The CDR3 end shows no conserved phenylalanine or tryptophan, and so a read error is likely. The chain employs TRBV7-9 and TRBJ2-7; TRBD1 agrees at 12 bases. Germline loops: CDR1 SEHNR, CDR2 FQNEAQ (reference sequence). J gave up 2 bases and V 5 bases, and 1 base lay outside the gene matches. This CDR3 is 14 amino acids long. CDR3 sequence reads: CASSGTGGTYEQYL. CDR3 bases: TGTGCCAGCAGCGGGACAGGGGGCACCTACGAGCAGTACTTA.

The chain has TRBV25-1 and TRBJ1-2, with a weak D call TRBD1 (5 bases). Germline V CDR1 and CDR2: MGHDK, SYGVNS. The CDR3 is 14 residues long. V dropped 7 bases and J dropped 6 bases, with 18 bases sitting between them. The CDR3 reads CASKLGRRKDGYTF. In DNA form, the CDR3 reads TGTGCCAGCAAATTGGGACGGAGGAAGGATGGCTACACCTTC.

Details on this clonotype: A junction boundary mismatches the germline segment, possibly from a read error. The V gene is TRBV11-2, the J gene TRBJ1-1, with D maybe TRBD1 (6 bases). Germline CDR1 and CDR2: SGHAT and FQNNGV. This CDR3 is 15 amino acids long. CDR3: CTSSPVQGMNTEAFF. CDR3 coding DNA: TGTACCAGCAGCCCCGTCCAGGGGATGAACACTGAAGCTTTCTTT.

This clonotype was picked up many times. V usage is TRBV28 and J usage is TRBJ2-1; 7 bases align to TRBD2. CDR3 length equals 19 residues. V was pared by 6 bases and J by 0 bases, with 17 bases of the junction left unmatched. CDR1 is MDHEN, CDR2 SYDVKM, per germline. CDR3 in amino acids: CASSFPSLLAGDSYNEQFF. CDR3 in DNA: TGTGCCAGCAGCTTCCCCTCCCTTTTAGCGGGTGACTCCTACAATGAGCAGTTCTTC.

This clonotype appeared many times. The chain couples TRBV12-3 or TRBV12-4 to TRBJ1-1, with D possibly TRBD1 on 5 matching bases. V dropped 6 bases and J dropped 1 base, with 15 bases sitting between them. The CDR3 totals 15 residues. The CDR3 loop is CASRYAGISNTEAFF. In nucleotides, the CDR3 is TGTGCCAGCAGGTACGCAGGGATTTCGAACACTGAAGCTTTCTTT.

Points on this clonotype: A much larger clone lies one base from this, so it may be a read error. The V and J genes are TRBV7-4 and TRBJ2-2; no clear D gene. Per the germline V gene, CDR1 is SGHVT and CDR2 is SQSDAQ. This CDR3 has 10 residues. Trimming removed 8 bases at V and 7 bases at J, with 5 bases between. The CDR3 DNA reads as TGTGCCAGCCAGGACGGGGAGCTGTTTTTT. The encoded protein is CASQDGELFF.